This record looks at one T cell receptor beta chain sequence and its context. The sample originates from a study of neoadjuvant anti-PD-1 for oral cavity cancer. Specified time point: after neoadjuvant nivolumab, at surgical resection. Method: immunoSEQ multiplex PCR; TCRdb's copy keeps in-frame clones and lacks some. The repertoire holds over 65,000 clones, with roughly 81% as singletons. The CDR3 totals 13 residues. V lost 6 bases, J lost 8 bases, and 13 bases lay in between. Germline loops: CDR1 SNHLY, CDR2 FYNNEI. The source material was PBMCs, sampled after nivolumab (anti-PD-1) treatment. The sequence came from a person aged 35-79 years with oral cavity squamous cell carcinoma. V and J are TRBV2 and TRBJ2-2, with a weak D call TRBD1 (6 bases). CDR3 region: CASRSQGSGELFF. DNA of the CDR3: TGTGCCAGCAGGTCACAGGGTTCGGGGGAGCTGTTTTTT.